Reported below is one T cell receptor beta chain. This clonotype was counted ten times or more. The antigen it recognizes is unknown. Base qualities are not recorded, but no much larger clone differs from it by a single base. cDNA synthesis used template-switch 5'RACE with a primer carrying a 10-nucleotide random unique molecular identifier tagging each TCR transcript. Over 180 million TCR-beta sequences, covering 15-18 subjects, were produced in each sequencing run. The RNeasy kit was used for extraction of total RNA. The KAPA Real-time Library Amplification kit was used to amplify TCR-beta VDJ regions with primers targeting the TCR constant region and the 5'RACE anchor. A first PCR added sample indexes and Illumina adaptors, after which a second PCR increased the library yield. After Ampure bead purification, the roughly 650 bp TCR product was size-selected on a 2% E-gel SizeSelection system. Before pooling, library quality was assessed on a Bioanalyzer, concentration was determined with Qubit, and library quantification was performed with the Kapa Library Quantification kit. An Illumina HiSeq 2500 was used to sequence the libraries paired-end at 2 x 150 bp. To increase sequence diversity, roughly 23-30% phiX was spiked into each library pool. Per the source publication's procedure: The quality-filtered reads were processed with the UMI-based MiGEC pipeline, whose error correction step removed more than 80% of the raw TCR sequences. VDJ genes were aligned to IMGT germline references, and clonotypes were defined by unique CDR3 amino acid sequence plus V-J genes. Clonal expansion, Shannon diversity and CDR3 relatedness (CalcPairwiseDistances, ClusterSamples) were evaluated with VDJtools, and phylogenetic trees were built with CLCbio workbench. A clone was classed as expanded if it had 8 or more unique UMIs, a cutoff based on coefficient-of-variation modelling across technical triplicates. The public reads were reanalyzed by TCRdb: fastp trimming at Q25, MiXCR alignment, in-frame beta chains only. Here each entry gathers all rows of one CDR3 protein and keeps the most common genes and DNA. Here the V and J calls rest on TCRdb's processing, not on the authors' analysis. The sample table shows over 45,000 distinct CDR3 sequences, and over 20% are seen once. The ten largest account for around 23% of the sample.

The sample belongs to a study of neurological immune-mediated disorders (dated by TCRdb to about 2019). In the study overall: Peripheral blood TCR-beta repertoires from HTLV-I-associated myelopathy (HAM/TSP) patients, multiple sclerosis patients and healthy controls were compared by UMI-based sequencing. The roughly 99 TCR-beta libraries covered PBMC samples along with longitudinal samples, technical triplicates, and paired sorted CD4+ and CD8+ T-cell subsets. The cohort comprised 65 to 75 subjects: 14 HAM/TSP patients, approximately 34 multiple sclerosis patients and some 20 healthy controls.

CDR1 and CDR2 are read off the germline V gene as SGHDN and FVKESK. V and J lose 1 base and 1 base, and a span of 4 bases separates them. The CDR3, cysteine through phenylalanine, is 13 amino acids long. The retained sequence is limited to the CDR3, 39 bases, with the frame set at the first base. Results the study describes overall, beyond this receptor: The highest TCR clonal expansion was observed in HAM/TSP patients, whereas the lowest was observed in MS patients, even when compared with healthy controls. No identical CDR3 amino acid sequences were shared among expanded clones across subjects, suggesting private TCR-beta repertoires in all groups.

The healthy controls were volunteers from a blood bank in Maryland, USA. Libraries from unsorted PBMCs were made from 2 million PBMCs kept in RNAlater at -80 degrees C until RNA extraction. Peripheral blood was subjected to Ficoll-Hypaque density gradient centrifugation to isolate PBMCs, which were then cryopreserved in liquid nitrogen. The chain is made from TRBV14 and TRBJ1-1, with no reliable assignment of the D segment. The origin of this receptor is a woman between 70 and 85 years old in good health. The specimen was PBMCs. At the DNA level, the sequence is TGTGCCAGCAGCCAAGGCCCGAACACTGAAGCTTTCTTT. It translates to CASSQGPNTEAFF.